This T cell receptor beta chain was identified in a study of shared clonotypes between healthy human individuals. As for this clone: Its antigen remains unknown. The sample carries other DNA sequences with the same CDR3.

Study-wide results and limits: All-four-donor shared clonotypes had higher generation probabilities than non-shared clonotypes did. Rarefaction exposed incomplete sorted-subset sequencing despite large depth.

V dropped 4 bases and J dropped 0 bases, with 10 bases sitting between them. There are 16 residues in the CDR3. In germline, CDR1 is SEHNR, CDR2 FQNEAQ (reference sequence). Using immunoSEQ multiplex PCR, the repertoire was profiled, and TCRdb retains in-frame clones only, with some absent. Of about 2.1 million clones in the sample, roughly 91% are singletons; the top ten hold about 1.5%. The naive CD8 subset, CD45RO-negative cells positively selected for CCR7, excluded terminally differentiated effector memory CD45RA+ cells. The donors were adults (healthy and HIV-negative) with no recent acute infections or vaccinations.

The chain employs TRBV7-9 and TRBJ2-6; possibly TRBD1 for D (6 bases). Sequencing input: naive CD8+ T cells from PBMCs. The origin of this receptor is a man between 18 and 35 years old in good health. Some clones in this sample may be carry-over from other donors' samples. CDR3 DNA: TGTGCCAGCAGCTCAGACAGGTCCTCTGGGGCCAACGTCCTGACTTTC. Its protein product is CASSSDRSSGANVLTF.